This section outlines one T cell receptor beta chain sequence together with its context. The target antigen is unknown. This entry is derived from a study of CD8+ T cells in alopecia areata. Overall study results and limits: The study found TCR sharing across patients less clear than in mice, possibly for HLA reasons. Normal scalp had lower clonality than lesional scalp, with alopecia totalis/universalis lesions showing this most strongly.

Isolated RNA was reverse transcribed into cDNA used as the sequencing template. Sequencing was performed with immunoSEQ multiplex PCR; in TCRdb, only in-frame clones are kept and a portion is missing. The sample includes 120,000 or so clones, 55% to 80% of them seen just once. V lost 6 bases to trimming and J lost 6 bases; unmatched junction nucleotides: 8. CDR1 is LNHDA and CDR2 is SQIVND in the germline V gene (reference sequence). The CDR3 is 14 residues long. The receptor's source is a human donor in good health. The chain carries TRBV19 and TRBJ1-2; 9 positions agree with TRBD1. Sequenced sample: CD4+ T cells sorted from blood. Here the CDR3 reads CASRTGDREDGYTF. For the CDR3, the DNA is TGTGCCAGTAGGACCGGGGACAGGGAGGATGGCTACACCTTC.